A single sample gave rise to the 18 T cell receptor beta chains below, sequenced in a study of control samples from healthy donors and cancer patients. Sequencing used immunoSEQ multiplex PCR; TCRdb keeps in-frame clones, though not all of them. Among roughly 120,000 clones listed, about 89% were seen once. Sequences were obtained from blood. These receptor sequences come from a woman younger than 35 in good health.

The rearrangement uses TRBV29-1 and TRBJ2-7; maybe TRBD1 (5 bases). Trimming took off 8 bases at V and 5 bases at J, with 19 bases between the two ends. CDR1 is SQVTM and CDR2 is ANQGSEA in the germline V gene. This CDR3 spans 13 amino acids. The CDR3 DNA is TGCAGCTTCACCCCCAGGGTGAGCGACGAGCAGTACTTC. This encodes CSFTPRVSDEQYF.

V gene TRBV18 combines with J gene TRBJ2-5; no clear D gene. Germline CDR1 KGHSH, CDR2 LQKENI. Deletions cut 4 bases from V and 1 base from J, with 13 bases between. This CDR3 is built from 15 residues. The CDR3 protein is CASSLTWLPQETQYF. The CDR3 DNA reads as TGTGCCAGCTCACTAACTTGGTTACCCCAAGAGACCCAGTACTTC.

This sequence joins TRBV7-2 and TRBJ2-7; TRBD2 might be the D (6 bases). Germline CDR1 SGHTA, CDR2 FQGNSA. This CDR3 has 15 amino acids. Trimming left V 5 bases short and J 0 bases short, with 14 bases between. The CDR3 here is CASSQAGTLSYEQYF. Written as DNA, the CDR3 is TGTGCCAGCAGCCAAGCGGGTACCCTCTCCTACGAGCAGTACTTC.

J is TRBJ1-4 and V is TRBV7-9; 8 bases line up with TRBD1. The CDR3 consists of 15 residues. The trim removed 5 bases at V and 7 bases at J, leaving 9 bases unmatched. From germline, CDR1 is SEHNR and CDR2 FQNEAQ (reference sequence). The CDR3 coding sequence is TGTGCCAGCAGCCCAGGACAGACAGGGGTTGAAAAACTGTTTTTT. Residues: CASSPGQTGVEKLFF.

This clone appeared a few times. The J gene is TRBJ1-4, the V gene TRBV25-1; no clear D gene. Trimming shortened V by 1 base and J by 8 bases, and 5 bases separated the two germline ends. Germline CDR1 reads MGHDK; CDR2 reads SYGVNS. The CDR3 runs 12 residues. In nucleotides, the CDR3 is TGTGCCAGCAGTGAATTTGGAGAAAAACTGTTTTTT. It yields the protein CASSEFGEKLFF.

The chain's CDR3 is CASSLEVTSANNEQFF. CDR3 coding DNA: TGCGCCAGCAGCTTGGAGGTTACTAGCGCCAACAATGAGCAGTTCTTC. The J gene is TRBJ2-1, the V gene TRBV5-1, with 7 bases matching TRBD2. Trimming removed 0 bases from V and 5 bases from J; junction bases left unmatched: 8. CDR3 size: 16 residues. CDR1 and CDR2 from the germline V gene are SGHRS and YFSETQ.

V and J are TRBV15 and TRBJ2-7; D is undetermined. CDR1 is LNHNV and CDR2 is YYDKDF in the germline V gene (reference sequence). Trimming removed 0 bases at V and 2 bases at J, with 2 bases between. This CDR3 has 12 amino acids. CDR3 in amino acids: CATSRDPYEQYF. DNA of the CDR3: TGTGCCACCAGCAGAGATCCCTACGAGCAGTACTTC.

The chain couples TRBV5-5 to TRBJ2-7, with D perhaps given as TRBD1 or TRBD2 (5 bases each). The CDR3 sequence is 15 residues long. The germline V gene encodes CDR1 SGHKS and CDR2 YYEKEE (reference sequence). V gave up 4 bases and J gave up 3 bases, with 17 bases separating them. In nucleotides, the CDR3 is TGTGCCAGCAGCCACGAAGGGACCGCGCGCTACGAGCAGTACTTC. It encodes CASSHEGTARYEQYF.

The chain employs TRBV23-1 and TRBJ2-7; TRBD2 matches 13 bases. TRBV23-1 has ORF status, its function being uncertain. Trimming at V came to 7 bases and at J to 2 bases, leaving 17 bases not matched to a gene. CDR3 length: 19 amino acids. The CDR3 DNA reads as TGCGCCAGCACTGATTGGTGGACTAGCGGGAGAGACCGACCCTACGAGCAGTACTTC. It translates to CASTDWWTSGRDRPYEQYF.

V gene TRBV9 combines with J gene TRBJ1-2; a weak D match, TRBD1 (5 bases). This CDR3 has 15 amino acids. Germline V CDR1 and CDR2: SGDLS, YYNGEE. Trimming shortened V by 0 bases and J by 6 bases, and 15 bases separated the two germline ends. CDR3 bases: TGTGCCAGCAGCGTAGCTCGGTCAGGGAAGGATGGCTACACCTTC. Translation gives CASSVARSGKDGYTF. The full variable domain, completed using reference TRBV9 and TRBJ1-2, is DSGVTQTPKHLITATGQRVTLRCSPRSGDLSVYWYQQSLDQGLQFLIQYYNGEERAKGNILERFSAQQFPDLHSELNLSSLELGDSALYFCASSVARSGKDGYTFGSGTRLTVV.

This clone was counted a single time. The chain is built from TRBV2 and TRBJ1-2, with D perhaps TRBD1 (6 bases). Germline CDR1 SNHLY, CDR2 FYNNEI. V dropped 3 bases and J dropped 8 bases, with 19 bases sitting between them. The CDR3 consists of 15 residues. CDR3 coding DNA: TGTGCCAGCAGTGATCGGGGGCCCAACTTCGGCGGCTACACCTTC. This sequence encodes CASSDRGPNFGGYTF.

The CDR3 nucleotides read TGTGCCAGTATGACGATTGAGGGGGCAAAAGATACGCAGTATTTT. Encoded protein: CASMTIEGAKDTQYF. This chain links TRBV21-1 with TRBJ2-3; the table's D gene call, TRBD1, was not cross checked with the DNA. TRBV21-1 is a pseudogene segment. This CDR3 has 15 residues.

CDR3 sequence reads: CASSFHTGELFF. As DNA, the CDR3 is TGTGCCAGCAGCTTCCACACCGGGGAGCTGTTTTTT. V is TRBV5-4 and J is TRBJ2-2, with no clear D. The ends were cut back, 2 bases at V and 3 bases at J, with 2 bases in the middle. The germline gives CDR1 SGHNT, CDR2 YYREEE (reference sequence). This CDR3 spans 12 amino acids.

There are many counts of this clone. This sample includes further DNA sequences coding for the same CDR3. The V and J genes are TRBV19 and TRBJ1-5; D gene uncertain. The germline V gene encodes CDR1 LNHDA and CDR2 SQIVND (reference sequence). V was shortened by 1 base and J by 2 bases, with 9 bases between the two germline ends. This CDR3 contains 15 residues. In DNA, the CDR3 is TGTGCCAGTAGTATAGGGTATAGGGGCAATCAGCCCCAGCATTTT. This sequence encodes CASSIGYRGNQPQHF. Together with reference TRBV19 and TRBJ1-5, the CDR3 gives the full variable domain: DGGITQSPKYLFRKEGQNVTLSCEQNLNHDAMYWYRQDPGQGLRLIYYSQIVNDFQKGDIAEGYSVSREKKESFPLTVTSAQKNPTAFYLCASSIGYRGNQPQHFGDGTRLSIL.

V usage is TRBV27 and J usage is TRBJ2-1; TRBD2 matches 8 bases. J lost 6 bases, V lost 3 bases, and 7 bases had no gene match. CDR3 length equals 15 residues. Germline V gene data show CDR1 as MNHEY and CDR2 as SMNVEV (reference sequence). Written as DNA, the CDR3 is TGTGCCAGCAGTTTCGGGACTAGAGTCTCCAATGAGCAGTTCTTC. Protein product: CASSFGTRVSNEQFF.

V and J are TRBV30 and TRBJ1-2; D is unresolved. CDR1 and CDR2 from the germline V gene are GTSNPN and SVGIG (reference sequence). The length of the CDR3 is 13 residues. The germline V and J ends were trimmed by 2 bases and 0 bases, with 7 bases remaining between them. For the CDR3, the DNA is TGTGCCTGGAGTACAGAAGCTAACTATGGCTACACCTTC. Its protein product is CAWSTEANYGYTF.

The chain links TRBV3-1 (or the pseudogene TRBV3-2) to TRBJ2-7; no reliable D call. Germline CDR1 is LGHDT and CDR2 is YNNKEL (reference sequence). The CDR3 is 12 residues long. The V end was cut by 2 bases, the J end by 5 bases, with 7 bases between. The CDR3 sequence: CASSQSRNEQYF. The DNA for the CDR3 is TGTGCCAGCAGCCAAAGTAGGAACGAGCAGTACTTC.

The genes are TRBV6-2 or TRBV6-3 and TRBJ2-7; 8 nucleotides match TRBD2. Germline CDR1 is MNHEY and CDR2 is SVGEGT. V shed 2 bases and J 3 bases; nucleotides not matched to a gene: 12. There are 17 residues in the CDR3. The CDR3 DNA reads TGTGCCAGCAGTTACCACCACCCTAGCGGGCCAAACTACGAGCAGTACTTC. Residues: CASSYHHPSGPNYEQYF.